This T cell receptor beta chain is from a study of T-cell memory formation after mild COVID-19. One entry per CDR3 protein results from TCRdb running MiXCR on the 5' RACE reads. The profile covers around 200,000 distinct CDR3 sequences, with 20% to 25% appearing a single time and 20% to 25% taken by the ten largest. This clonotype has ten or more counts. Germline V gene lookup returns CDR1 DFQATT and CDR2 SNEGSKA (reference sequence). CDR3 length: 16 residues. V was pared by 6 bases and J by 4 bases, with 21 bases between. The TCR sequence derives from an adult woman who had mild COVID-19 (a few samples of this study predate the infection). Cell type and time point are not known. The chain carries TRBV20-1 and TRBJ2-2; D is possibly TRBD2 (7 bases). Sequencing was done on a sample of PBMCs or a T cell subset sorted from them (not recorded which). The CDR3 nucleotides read TGCAGTGCGAAGGAGGAGGCGGGGGCTATCACCGGGGAGCTGTTTTTT. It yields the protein CSAKEEAGAITGELFF.